This T cell receptor beta chain is from a study of blood T cells in healthy people across ages. The CDR3 runs to 11 residues. The V gene's germline CDR1 is DFQATT and CDR2 SNEGSKA (reference sequence). PCR was performed a second time for roughly 7 to 12 cycles using a sample-barcoded 5' primer and a J-beta primer mix. One entry per CDR3 protein results from TCRdb running MiXCR on the 5' RACE reads. The data show 760,000 or so distinct CDR3 sequences, with 25% seen just once and more than 8.5% held by the top ten. A further study also used this sample, focusing on T cells of mothers and their children.

The sequencing input was blood. The receptor was derived from a boy aged 5-17 years in good health. The genes are TRBV20-1 and TRBJ2-5; perhaps D is TRBD1 or TRBD2 (5 bases each). The DNA matches TRBJ2-7 better at its end, which makes the J call doubtful. CDR3 sequence (DNA): TGCAGTGCTAGATTGGGGGACGAGCAGTACTTC. This encodes CSARLGDEQYF.